The next 32 T cell receptor beta chains were all read from a single sample in a study of shared clonotypes between healthy human individuals. The naive CD8 subset, CD45RO-negative cells positively selected for CCR7, excluded terminally differentiated effector memory CD45RA+ cells. Produced via immunoSEQ multiplex PCR; TCRdb's table is partial and in-frame only. The sample includes about 2.2 million clones, roughly 93% of them seen just once. Sequencing input: naive CD8+ T cells from PBMCs. The receptor source for this set is a man between 18 and 35 years old in good health. Some clones in this sample may be carry-over from other donors' samples.

The chain joins TRBV7-9 to TRBJ1-1; maybe TRBD1 (6 bases). Deletions cut 6 bases from V and 5 bases from J, with 16 bases between. The germline V gene has CDR1 SEHNR and CDR2 FQNEAQ (reference sequence). The CDR3 runs 14 residues. This CDR3 is CASRVPGAGTEAFF. In nucleotides, the CDR3 is TGTGCCAGCAGAGTGCCGGGGGCGGGGACTGAAGCTTTCTTT.

The table lists this clone with a count of one. J is TRBJ1-1 and V is TRBV9, with TRBD1 identical over 8 bases. The germline gives CDR1 SGDLS, CDR2 YYNGEE. The CDR3 totals 16 residues. Losses at the gene ends were 4 bases for V and 4 bases for J; bases not matched to a gene: 12. CDR3 sequence: CASSQYSTGASTEAFF. The DNA for the CDR3 is TGTGCCAGCAGCCAATATTCGACAGGGGCTAGCACTGAAGCTTTCTTT.

V gene TRBV18 combines with J gene TRBJ2-1, with TRBD2 identical over 8 bases. This CDR3 is 16 amino acids long. The germline CDR1 and CDR2 sequences are KGHSH and LQKENI. V shed 2 bases and J 2 bases; nucleotides not matched to a gene: 5. This CDR3 reads CASSPELAAPYNEQFF. CDR3 sequence (DNA): TGTGCCAGCTCACCAGAACTAGCGGCCCCCTACAATGAGCAGTTCTTC.

A remark on this clone: Other nucleotide sequences in the sample specify the same CDR3. The chain couples TRBV18 to TRBJ2-5, with 13 bases identical to TRBD2. Per the germline V gene, CDR1 is KGHSH and CDR2 is LQKENI. The CDR3 sequence is 17 residues long. V gave up 3 bases and J gave up 4 bases; unmatched junction bases: 8. This CDR3 reads CASSPPGLAGVVETQYF. The CDR3 DNA is TGTGCCAGCTCACCTCCCGGACTAGCGGGAGTCGTAGAGACCCAGTACTTC. Drawing the rest from reference TRBV18 and TRBJ2-5, the complete variable domain is NAGVMQNPRHLVRRRGQEARLRCSPMKGHSHVYWYRQLPEEGLKFMVYLQKENIIDESGMPKERFSAEFPKEGPSILRIQQVVRGDSAAYFCASSPPGLAGVVETQYFGPGTRLLVL.

Notes on this clone: The identical CDR3 is also encoded by other nucleotide sequences in the sample. The chain has TRBV7-9 and TRBJ2-1, with a possible D match to TRBD2 (5 bases). Germline V gene sequence: CDR1 SEHNR, CDR2 FQNEAQ (reference sequence). CDR3 length: 13 amino acids. V was pared by 0 bases and J by 7 bases, with 7 bases between. The CDR3 sequence is CASSLARGNEQFF. The CDR3 nucleotides are TGTGCCAGCAGCTTAGCAAGAGGGAATGAGCAGTTCTTC. The whole variable domain, filled in from reference TRBV7-9 and TRBJ2-1, reads DTGVSQNPRHKITKRGQNVTFRCDPISEHNRLYWYRQTLGQGPEFLTYFQNEAQLEKSRLLSDRFSAERPKGSFSTLEIQRTEQGDSAMYLCASSLARGNEQFFGPGTRLTVL.

The chain combines TRBV4-1 with TRBJ1-5; D not resolved. The CDR3 loop spans 16 amino acids. With 0 bases removed from V and 3 bases from J, the gap between germline ends came to 12 bases. Germline CDR1 is MGHRA and CDR2 is YSYEKL. This CDR3 is CASSQDRWTSNQPQHF. DNA of the CDR3: TGCGCCAGCAGCCAAGATAGATGGACGTCCAATCAGCCCCAGCATTTT.

This sequence joins TRBV7-8 and TRBJ2-7; the match to TRBD2 covers 8 bases. Germline assignment: CDR1 SGHVS and CDR2 FQNEAQ. V shed 1 base, J shed 0 bases, and the junction held 5 bases outside the gene matches. The CDR3 runs to 16 residues. Here the CDR3 reads CASSLVSSGYSYEQYF. The DNA of the CDR3 is TGTGCCAGCAGCTTAGTTTCTAGCGGGTACTCCTACGAGCAGTACTTC.

The chain uses TRBV27 and TRBJ2-2; D assignment may be TRBD1 or TRBD2 (5 bases each). The CDR3 consists of 20 residues. Trimming removed 6 bases from V and 2 bases from J, with 28 bases in between. Germline CDR1 and CDR2: MNHEY and SMNVEV (reference sequence). DNA for the CDR3: TGTGCCAGCAGCCACATCTTCCCCGGGACGGGTAACTCAAACACCGGGGAGCTGTTTTTT. It is translated as CASSHIFPGTGNSNTGELFF.

V gene TRBV4-1 combines with J gene TRBJ1-2, with D possibly matching TRBD1 (5 bases). This CDR3 has 17 amino acids. Germline CDR1 and CDR2: MGHRA and YSYEKL. Trimming shortened V by 6 bases and J by 7 bases, and 27 bases separated the two germline ends. CDR3 DNA: TGCGCCAGCAGGCTGACCGGGGAGGGGCCACGGATTGGTGGCTACACCTTC. It specifies CASRLTGEGPRIGGYTF.

This rearrangement joins TRBV29-1 to TRBJ2-7; tentative D call: TRBD2 (5 bases). The V and J ends lost 4 bases and 0 bases respectively, with 10 bases between them. There are 13 residues in the CDR3. From germline, CDR1 is SQVTM and CDR2 ANQGSEA. Here the CDR3 DNA reads TGCAGCGTTGCGAAGCGGAACTCCTACGAGCAGTACTTC. Its translation: CSVAKRNSYEQYF.

The CDR3 is CASSVSGTGVLHEQFF. CDR3 DNA: TGTGCCAGCAGCGTTTCCGGGACAGGGGTCCTCCATGAGCAGTTCTTC. The J gene is TRBJ2-1, the V gene TRBV7-9; the match to TRBD1 covers 10 bases. V shed 5 bases and J 8 bases; nucleotides not matched to a gene: 12. Germline CDR1 is SEHNR and CDR2 is FQNEAQ (reference sequence). There are 16 residues in the CDR3.

The J gene is TRBJ2-7, the V gene TRBV30; 14 nucleotides line up with TRBD2. V shed 2 bases, J shed 4 bases, and the junction held 4 bases outside the gene matches. There are 15 residues in the CDR3. Germline CDR1 reads GTSNPN; CDR2 reads SVGIG (reference sequence). CDR3 amino acids: CAWSLGLAGAYEQYF. As DNA, the CDR3 is TGTGCCTGGAGTCTGGGACTAGCGGGAGCGTACGAGCAGTACTTC. The whole variable domain, filled in from reference TRBV30 and TRBJ2-7, reads SQTIHQWPATLVQPVGSPLSLECTVEGTSNPNLYWYRQAAGRGLQLLFYSVGIGQISSEVPQNLSASRPQDRQFILSSKKLLLSDSGFYLCAWSLGLAGAYEQYFGPGTRLTVT.

The rearrangement joins TRBV19 to TRBJ2-3; 10 bases line up with TRBD2. V lost 3 bases, J lost 11 bases, and 8 bases stayed unmatched. Germline V CDR1 and CDR2: LNHDA, SQIVND (reference sequence). The CDR3 has 14 amino acids. The CDR3 coding sequence is TGTGCCAGTAGTATGGGACTCCTAGCGGGAGTGCAGTATTTT. This sequence encodes CASSMGLLAGVQYF.

The rearrangement uses TRBV2 and TRBJ2-1; tentatively, D is TRBD1 (6 bases). The germline V and J ends were trimmed by 6 bases and 10 bases, with 10 bases remaining between them. The CDR3 contains 11 residues. Germline V lookup: CDR1 SNHLY, CDR2 FYNNEI. CDR3 coding DNA: TGTGCCAGCAGACCCGGGACAGAGCAGTTCTTC. Translating gives CASRPGTEQFF.

This chain links TRBV27 with TRBJ2-1, with 9 positions matching TRBD1. CDR1 and CDR2 from the germline V gene are MNHEY and SMNVEV (reference sequence). This CDR3 is 16 amino acids long. V was pared by 5 bases and J by 9 bases, with 14 bases of the junction left unmatched. CDR3 amino acids: CASSPGPGQGLSEQFF. For the CDR3, the DNA is TGTGCCAGCAGTCCTGGACCGGGACAGGGATTAAGTGAGCAGTTCTTC.

The V and J genes are TRBV6-6 and TRBJ2-2; no clear D gene. CDR1 MNHNY and CDR2 SVGAGI come from the germline V gene (reference sequence). Trimming removed 7 bases from V and 8 bases from J, with 14 bases in between. The CDR3 is 13 residues long. The CDR3 sequence is CASTSQVLGELFF. The DNA of the CDR3 is TGTGCCAGCACCTCTCAAGTCCTGGGGGAGCTGTTTTTT.

The chain has TRBV6-1 and TRBJ2-7; 7 nucleotides match TRBD2. Losses at the gene ends were 2 bases for V and 2 bases for J; bases not matched to a gene: 9. This CDR3 contains 16 residues. Germline V gene lookup returns CDR1 MNHNS and CDR2 SASEGT. CDR3 sequence: CASSERFGGSTYEQYF. The CDR3 coding sequence is TGTGCCAGCAGTGAACGTTTTGGCGGGAGCACCTACGAGCAGTACTTC.

This chain uses TRBV9 with TRBJ2-1, with 7 bases identical to TRBD1. The CDR3 is 17 residues long. J was trimmed by 4 bases and V by 0 bases; bases with no gene match: 10. CDR1 and CDR2 from the germline V gene are SGDLS and YYNGEE. CDR3 nucleotides: TGTGCCAGCAGCGTAGAGTCTGATGACAGGGCATACAATGAGCAGTTCTTC. Translation gives CASSVESDDRAYNEQFF.

V usage is TRBV4-3 and J usage is TRBJ2-3; 10 positions agree with TRBD2. The V segment lost 3 bases and the J segment 2 bases; nucleotides outside the gene matches: 5. This CDR3 spans 16 amino acids. CDR1 is LGHNA, CDR2 YSLEER, per germline. This CDR3 reads CASSHRTSGYTDTQYF. The CDR3 nucleotides are TGCGCCAGCAGCCACCGGACTAGCGGCTACACAGATACGCAGTATTTT.

The chain couples TRBV28 to TRBJ2-1; 13 bases map to TRBD2. Germline CDR1 reads MDHEN; CDR2 reads SYDVKM. The length of the CDR3 is 15 residues. Losses at the gene ends were 5 bases for V and 8 bases for J; bases not matched to a gene: 6. The CDR3 loop reads CASSPRTSGSDEQFF. Here the CDR3 DNA reads TGTGCCAGCAGTCCCAGGACTAGCGGGAGCGATGAGCAGTTCTTC. Looking up the rest from reference TRBV28 and TRBJ2-1 gives the full variable domain: DVKVTQSSRYLVKRTGEKVFLECVQDMDHENMFWYRQDPGLGLRLIYFSYDVKMKEKGDIPEGYSVSREKKERFSLILESASTNQTSMYLCASSPRTSGSDEQFFGPGTRLTVL.

The V call is TRBV5-4, the J call TRBJ2-7, with 8 nucleotides matching TRBD2. This CDR3 comprises 17 residues. Per germline, CDR1 SGHNT and CDR2 YYREEE (reference sequence). V was clipped by 0 bases and J by 7 bases; unmatched bases: 15. CDR3 loop: CASSLAVLAGRPREQYF. For the CDR3, the DNA is TGTGCCAGCAGCTTGGCTGTTCTAGCGGGCAGGCCTCGAGAGCAGTACTTC.

The chain links TRBV5-1 to TRBJ2-7; 7 bases map to TRBD2. This CDR3 has 15 residues. Germline CDR1 reads SGHRS; CDR2 reads YFSETQ. J gave up 0 bases and V 5 bases, and 8 bases lay outside the gene matches. The CDR3 nucleotides read TGCGCCAGCAGAGATCTAGCGGAGAGCTCCTACGAGCAGTACTTC. Protein product: CASRDLAESSYEQYF.

The genes are TRBV7-6 and TRBJ2-5; maybe TRBD2 (6 bases). The V gene's germline CDR1 is SGHVS and CDR2 FNYEAQ. Trimming left V 5 bases short and J 4 bases short, with 17 bases between. CDR3 length: 15 residues. CDR3 region: CASSMARASVETQYF. The CDR3, as DNA: TGTGCCAGCAGCATGGCAAGGGCTAGCGTAGAGACCCAGTACTTC.

The rearrangement joins TRBV25-1 to TRBJ2-5; 8 bases map to TRBD2. Per the germline V gene, CDR1 is MGHDK and CDR2 is SYGVNS. V was clipped by 5 bases and J by 1 base; unmatched bases: 9. This CDR3 region has 16 residues. The CDR3 DNA is TGTGCCAGCAGTTATGGGATAGCGGGATTCCAAGAGACCCAGTACTTC. Translation gives CASSYGIAGFQETQYF.

This chain links TRBV27 with TRBJ2-7; 7 positions agree with TRBD1. After removal of 2 bases from V and 6 bases from J, the junction contained 7 bases not matched to a gene. CDR3 length: 14 amino acids. The V gene's germline CDR1 is MNHEY and CDR2 SMNVEV (reference sequence). DNA of the CDR3: TGTGCCAGCAGTTTAATAGGGGGCTCATTCGAGCAGTACTTC. Protein product: CASSLIGGSFEQYF.

The chain recombines TRBV27 with TRBJ2-1; D is ambiguous. Germline CDR1 is MNHEY and CDR2 is SMNVEV (reference sequence). The V end was cut by 5 bases, the J end by 9 bases, with 14 bases between. The CDR3 has 13 residues. The DNA of the CDR3 is TGTGCCAGCAGTCTACGAATTGGAGTTGAGCAGTTCTTC. It translates to CASSLRIGVEQFF.

V and J are TRBV5-1 and TRBJ1-2, with 8 nucleotides matching TRBD1. The V segment lost 2 bases and the J segment 3 bases; nucleotides outside the gene matches: 9. The CDR3 contains 16 residues. Germline V gives CDR1 SGHRS, CDR2 YFSETQ. CDR3 protein: CASSFLSQGAHYGYTF. DNA of the CDR3: TGCGCCAGCAGCTTCCTTTCGCAGGGGGCACACTATGGCTACACCTTC.

The chain recombines TRBV4-2 with TRBJ2-5, with 8 bases lining up with TRBD2. Germline V gene sequence: CDR1 LGHNA, CDR2 YNFKEQ. The CDR3 extends over 16 amino acids. V was clipped by 0 bases and J by 2 bases; unmatched bases: 5. CDR3 loop: CASSQDPAGVQETQYF. The CDR3 DNA reads TGTGCCAGCAGCCAAGATCCAGCGGGGGTTCAAGAGACCCAGTACTTC.

This clone was detected once. The V gene is TRBV10-2, the J gene TRBJ2-7, with D possibly being TRBD1 (5 bases). The germline V and J ends were trimmed by 3 bases and 4 bases, with 10 bases remaining between them. Germline assignment: CDR1 WSHSY and CDR2 SAAADI. The CDR3 spans 13 residues. This CDR3 reads CASSETGEYEQYF. CDR3 nucleotides: TGCGCCAGCAGTGAAACAGGAGAATACGAGCAGTACTTC.

This clone was seen only a few times. The V and J genes are TRBV27 and TRBJ1-3; possible D gene TRBD1, 5 bases. The V gene lost 7 bases and the J gene lost 12 bases, with 13 bases spanning the gap. CDR1 is MNHEY, CDR2 SMNVEV, per germline (reference sequence). The CDR3 runs 11 residues. The CDR3 loop reads CASTLPGVIYF. The CDR3, as DNA: TGTGCCAGCACCCTACCGGGGGTCATATATTTT.

This chain joins TRBV29-1 and TRBJ2-3; 10 nucleotides match TRBD1. The CDR3 has 16 amino acids. Germline V CDR1 and CDR2: SQVTM, ANQGSEA. After removal of 7 bases from V and 5 bases from J, the junction contained 15 bases not matched to a gene. The CDR3 reads CSAFQPDRGQGDTQYF. The CDR3 bases are TGCAGCGCCTTCCAACCCGACAGGGGGCAGGGAGATACGCAGTATTTT.

The V call is TRBV27, the J call TRBJ2-7, with a possible D match to TRBD2 (5 bases). The CDR3 length is 17 residues. Germline V lookup: CDR1 MNHEY, CDR2 SMNVEV (reference sequence). V was cut by 4 bases and J by 2 bases, with 21 bases left in between. The chain's CDR3 is CASSSLSSSGVTYEQYF. CDR3 sequence (DNA): TGTGCCAGCAGTTCCCTATCTAGCTCAGGCGTTACCTACGAGCAGTACTTC.